What follows are 32 T cell receptor beta chains derived from one specimen sequenced in a study of cytomegalovirus exposure and HLA in healthy donors. 13 Jbeta primers and 60 Vbeta primers were used for the PCR. Profiling relied on immunoSEQ multiplex PCR, and the TCRdb table lists in-frame clones only, not all of them. The sample records around 150,000 clones, about four fifths being singletons. The sample consisted of PBMCs. The source of these receptors is a girl aged 10 to 17 in good health and CMV-seropositive.

The chain has TRBV28 and TRBJ1-2; D is uncertain. V shed 6 bases and J shed 3 bases, with 14 bases lying between them. Germline V gene sequence: CDR1 MDHEN, CDR2 SYDVKM. The CDR3 sequence is 14 residues long. The CDR3 loop reads CASSPGSGDYGYTF. The CDR3 DNA is TGTGCCAGCAGCCCCGGAAGCGGTGACTATGGCTACACCTTC.

The CDR3 loop reads CASSLGTYNEQFF. The CDR3, as DNA: TGTGCCAGCAGCTTAGGGACATACAATGAGCAGTTCTTC. The chain links TRBV11-3 to TRBJ2-1; D is possibly TRBD1 (5 bases). This CDR3 has 13 amino acids. Trimming took off 1 base at V and 4 bases at J, with 5 bases between the two ends. Germline CDR1 reads SGHNT; CDR2 reads YENEEA.

This chain joins TRBV28 and TRBJ1-2; D ambiguous. The CDR3 loop spans 14 amino acids. Germline V gene lookup returns CDR1 MDHEN and CDR2 SYDVKM. Trimming pared 1 base from V and 4 bases from J, leaving 10 bases between. Here the CDR3 DNA reads TGTGCCAGCAGTTTATCGTGGAGGTCCTATGGCTACACCTTC. Its translation: CASSLSWRSYGYTF.

This clone has only one observation. This chain joins TRBV28 and TRBJ2-3; 7 nucleotides agree with TRBD1. The CDR3 has 14 residues. CDR1 is MDHEN, CDR2 SYDVKM, per germline. The trim removed 4 bases at V and 2 bases at J, leaving 3 bases unmatched. The CDR3 protein is CASSSGTDTDTQYF. The CDR3 DNA follows: TGTGCCAGCAGTTCGGGGACAGACACAGATACGCAGTATTTT.

With respect to this clone: Since the CDR3 does not end with the conserved phenylalanine or tryptophan, this likely comes from a read error. V gene TRBV6-1 combines with J gene TRBJ1-1; a possible D gene is TRBD1 (5 bases). The CDR3 covers 14 residues. Germline V gene data show CDR1 as MNHNS and CDR2 as SASEGT. Trimming removed 4 bases from V and 0 bases from J, with 9 bases in between. This chain's CDR3 is CASSVPGMNTEAFS. DNA of the CDR3: TGTGCCAGCAGTGTACCAGGGATGAACACTGAAGCTTTCTCT.

This CDR3 is CASSKDREGRQPQHF. Here the CDR3 DNA reads TGTGCCAGCAGTAAGGACAGGGAGGGACGTCAGCCCCAGCATTTT. The V and J genes are TRBV2 and TRBJ1-5, with 8 bases identical to TRBD1. This CDR3 comprises 15 residues. V lost 5 bases and J lost 6; bases outside the gene matches: 9. Germline V CDR1 and CDR2: SNHLY, FYNNEI.

Comment on this clone: The same CDR3 is also encoded by other DNA sequences in this sample. The rearrangement links TRBV28 to TRBJ2-1; tentative D call: TRBD2 (6 bases). The CDR3 has 14 residues. Trimming shortened V by 6 bases and J by 4 bases, and 13 bases separated the two germline ends. The V gene's germline CDR1 is MDHEN and CDR2 SYDVKM. The CDR3 loop is CASRSGTPYNEQFF. CDR3 nucleotide sequence: TGTGCCAGCAGGTCCGGGACTCCTTACAATGAGCAGTTCTTC.

This clone was found a few times. The rearrangement links TRBV28 to TRBJ2-6; D is possibly TRBD1 (6 bases). This CDR3 has 17 amino acids. In germline, CDR1 is MDHEN, CDR2 SYDVKM. V was cut by 4 bases and J by 0 bases, with 13 bases left in between. As DNA, the CDR3 is TGTGCCAGCAGTTCCGGACAGACAGACTCTGGGGCCAACGTCCTGACTTTC. Translating it yields CASSSGQTDSGANVLTF.

The chain carries TRBV7-9 and TRBJ1-2; TRBD1 matches at 7 bases. The J segment lost 6 bases and the V segment lost 4 bases, leaving 8 bases of the junction unmatched. CDR3 length equals 14 residues. The germline V gene has CDR1 SEHNR and CDR2 FQNEAQ (reference sequence). The CDR3 loop reads CASSSHRGPDGYTF. The CDR3 DNA reads as TGTGCCAGCAGCTCCCACAGGGGACCCGATGGCTACACCTTC.

The chain couples TRBV30 to TRBJ1-4; the match to TRBD1 covers 8 bases. Germline V CDR1 and CDR2: GTSNPN, SVGIG (reference sequence). This CDR3 is 14 amino acids long. The V and J ends lost 3 bases and 7 bases, in that order; junction bases with no gene match: 7. The CDR3 protein is CAWSGTGLGEKLFF. CDR3 DNA sequence: TGTGCCTGGAGCGGGACAGGCTTGGGTGAAAAACTGTTTTTT.

The gene calls are TRBV18 and TRBJ2-2, with a tentative D call TRBD2 (5 bases). The CDR3 has 15 residues. The V gene's germline CDR1 is KGHSH and CDR2 LQKENI. Trimming took off 1 base at V and 5 bases at J, with 11 bases between the two ends. The CDR3 DNA reads TGTGCCAGCTCACCACTTCCTAGCCGGACCGGGGAGCTGTTTTTT. It yields the protein CASSPLPSRTGELFF. The variable domain in full, completed from reference TRBV18 and TRBJ2-2, reads NAGVMQNPRHLVRRRGQEARLRCSPMKGHSHVYWYRQLPEEGLKFMVYLQKENIIDESGMPKERFSAEFPKEGPSILRIQQVVRGDSAAYFCASSPLPSRTGELFFGEGSRLTVL.

Worth noting for this clone: The germline gene is not matched at one end of the junction; a read error may be the cause. V is TRBV29-1 and J is TRBJ1-2; unclear D gene. Germline V gene sequence: CDR1 SQVTM, CDR2 ANQGSEA. The CDR3 is made up of 11 amino acids. CDR3 sequence reads: CSVVLDYGYAF. DNA for the CDR3: TGCAGCGTGGTCCTTGACTATGGCTACGCCTTC.

This chain uses TRBV10-1 with TRBJ2-5; maybe TRBD2 (5 bases). The V and J ends lost 5 bases and 1 base respectively, with 17 bases between them. Germline V gene data show CDR1 as WNHNN and CDR2 as SYGVQD (reference sequence). This CDR3 contains 16 residues. The CDR3: CASSSSGDSLQETQYF. CDR3 in DNA: TGCGCCAGCAGTTCAAGCGGAGATTCTCTCCAAGAGACCCAGTACTTC.

J is TRBJ2-2 and V is TRBV7-2; 8 bases line up with TRBD1. With V trimmed by 3 bases and J by 6 bases, 6 bases remained unmatched. Germline V gene lookup returns CDR1 SGHTA and CDR2 FQGNSA. The CDR3 spans 15 residues. This CDR3 reads CASSFRDRSSGELFF. CDR3 DNA sequence: TGTGCCAGCAGCTTCCGGGACAGGTCTTCCGGGGAGCTGTTTTTT.

This clone was picked up a small number of times. The chain uses TRBV7-8 and TRBJ1-4; D perhaps matches TRBD1 (6 bases). Deletions cut 2 bases from V and 6 bases from J, with 19 bases between. The CDR3 covers 17 residues. The germline V gene has CDR1 SGHVS and CDR2 FQNEAQ. CDR3 sequence (DNA): TGTGCCAGCAGCTTACATCCCTTGGGGGGGCGGGATGAAAAACTGTTTTTT. This gives the protein CASSLHPLGGRDEKLFF.

Notes on this clone: At one end, the junction sequence differs from germline, possibly due to a read error. J is TRBJ1-1 and V is TRBV7-7; tentatively, D is TRBD1 (5 bases). The CDR3 runs to 16 residues. Germline loops: CDR1 SSHAT, CDR2 FNYEAQ (reference sequence). The DNA for the CDR3 is TGTGCTAGCAGCCCATTAGGGCCGGGGGGTAGTACTGAAGCTTTCTTT. Residues: CASSPLGPGGSTEAFF.

This clone has a single count. CDR3 DNA sequence: TGTGCCAGCAGCTCCACCGGGACACTGTACGAGCAGTACTTC. This gives the protein CASSSTGTLYEQYF. The chain couples TRBV7-9 to TRBJ2-7, with TRBD1 as a possible D gene (6 bases). Trimming left V 4 bases short and J 4 bases short, with 14 bases between. CDR1 is SEHNR and CDR2 is FQNEAQ in the germline V gene (reference sequence). CDR3 length: 14 amino acids.

The V call is TRBV6-5, the J call TRBJ2-1; 10 nucleotides agree with TRBD1. The CDR3 has 16 residues. CDR1 MNHEY and CDR2 SVGAGI come from the germline V gene. Germline trimming cut 4 bases from V and 8 bases from J; bases unmatched to any gene: 11. The CDR3 DNA reads TGTGCCAGCAGTTTACCCCGGGACAGGGGAGTGGATGAGCAGTTCTTC. This translates into CASSLPRDRGVDEQFF.

A remark on this clone: Other DNA sequences in the same sample also yield this CDR3. The J gene is TRBJ2-1, the V gene TRBV7-6; 8 bases agree with TRBD2. CDR3 length equals 18 residues. The ends lost 8 bases at V and 0 bases at J; junction bases unmatched: 15. The V gene's germline CDR1 is SGHVS and CDR2 FNYEAQ. The CDR3 protein is CASRSGTSGKSSYNEQFF. DNA of the CDR3: TGTGCCAGCCGCTCCGGGACTAGTGGGAAAAGCTCCTACAATGAGCAGTTCTTC.

V and J are TRBV6-1 and TRBJ2-1; TRBD1 agrees at 10 bases. Germline CDR1 MNHNS, CDR2 SASEGT. The CDR3 loop spans 13 amino acids. V was pared by 4 bases and J by 8 bases, with 2 bases of the junction left unmatched. The CDR3 bases are TGTGCCAGCAGTGGACAGGGGGCCGATGAGCAGTTCTTC. This gives the protein CASSGQGADEQFF.

This clone has only one observation. This rearrangement joins TRBV30 to TRBJ1-1; possible D gene TRBD1, 6 bases. Trimming cost V 4 bases and J 0 bases, with 15 bases left between them. The CDR3 runs 15 residues. Germline V gene sequence: CDR1 GTSNPN, CDR2 SVGIG (reference sequence). Written as DNA, the CDR3 is TGTGCCTGGAACAGGGTAGAGGCGCTGAACACTGAAGCTTTCTTT. The encoded protein is CAWNRVEALNTEAFF.

J is TRBJ2-1 and V is TRBV28; possibly TRBD1 for D (5 bases). There are 19 residues in the CDR3. Trimming removed 5 bases at V and 3 bases at J, with 26 bases between. The germline CDR1 and CDR2 sequences are MDHEN and SYDVKM. CDR3 loop: CASSDQRKGRYLFYNEQFF. As DNA, the CDR3 is TGTGCCAGCAGTGACCAGCGTAAGGGGCGCTACCTTTTCTACAATGAGCAGTTCTTC.

V gene TRBV6-1 combines with J gene TRBJ2-4, with D possibly TRBD2 on 5 matching bases. V lost 5 bases and J 0 bases, leaving 11 bases between the germline ends. The V gene's germline CDR1 is MNHNS and CDR2 SASEGT. The CDR3 has 15 amino acids. In DNA, the CDR3 is TGTGCCAGCAGTCCCACTAGACTAGCCAAAAACATTCAGTACTTC. Translation: CASSPTRLAKNIQYF.

As for this clone: This CDR3 is also generated by other DNA sequences in the sample. V usage is TRBV27 and J usage is TRBJ2-7, with 7 nucleotides matching TRBD1. Germline-derived CDR1 and CDR2 are MNHEY and SMNVEV (reference sequence). The CDR3 sequence is 12 residues long. After removal of 4 bases from V and 5 bases from J, the junction contained 2 bases not matched to a gene. As DNA, the CDR3 is TGTGCCAGCAGTTCACAGGGGAACGAGCAGTACTTC. As protein: CASSSQGNEQYF.

J is TRBJ2-7 and V is TRBV28; 8 bases match TRBD2. Germline V gene data show CDR1 as MDHEN and CDR2 as SYDVKM. The ends lost 8 bases at V and 1 base at J; junction bases unmatched: 7. The CDR3 has 14 amino acids. The CDR3 nucleotides read TGTGCCAGCGAACGCGGGGGGCGGTCCTACGAGCAGTACTTC. Translation: CASERGGRSYEQYF.

The chain recombines TRBV29-1 with TRBJ1-1; 7 nucleotides line up with TRBD1. The trim removed 6 bases at V and 1 base at J, leaving 8 bases unmatched. Per germline, CDR1 SQVTM and CDR2 ANQGSEA. This CDR3 is 14 amino acids long. This CDR3 reads CSVKKGAGNTEAFF. CDR3 nucleotides: TGCAGCGTGAAAAAGGGGGCGGGGAACACTGAAGCTTTCTTT.

The DNA of the CDR3 is TGTGCCAGCCGTTATCAGGGGGCAAAGGATAGCAATCAGCCCCAGCATTTT. It yields the protein CASRYQGAKDSNQPQHF. J is TRBJ1-5 and V is TRBV28; TRBD1 aligns across 8 bases. The trim removed 8 bases at V and 0 bases at J, leaving 12 bases unmatched. Looked up from germline, CDR1 is MDHEN and CDR2 is SYDVKM. The CDR3 has 17 residues.

In DNA, the CDR3 is TGTGCCAGCAGTCAGGACAGGCCGGATCAGCCCCAGCATTTT. It yields the protein CASSQDRPDQPQHF. The V gene is TRBV6-5, the J gene TRBJ1-5; TRBD1 matches at 7 bases. Germline V gene sequence: CDR1 MNHEY, CDR2 SVGAGI. Germline trimming cut 5 bases from V and 5 bases from J; bases unmatched to any gene: 6. The CDR3 contains 14 residues.

This chain joins TRBV7-6 and TRBJ2-3, with 8 bases matching TRBD2. V was clipped by 7 bases and J by 0 bases; unmatched bases: 3. Germline-derived CDR1 and CDR2 are SGHVS and FNYEAQ. CDR3 length: 14 residues. The CDR3 sequence is CASMSGGSTDTQYF. In DNA form, the CDR3 reads TGTGCCAGCATGAGCGGGGGAAGCACAGATACGCAGTATTTT. Full variable domain (missing parts from reference TRBV7-6 and TRBJ2-3): GAGVSQSPRYKVTKRGQDVALRCDPISGHVSLYWYRQALGQGPEFLTYFNYEAQQDKSGLPNDRFSAERPEGSISTLTIQRTEQRDSAMYRCASMSGGSTDTQYFGPGTRLTVL.

The CDR3 protein is CASSLGWGANTGELFF. The CDR3 DNA follows: TGTGCCAGCAGCTTGGGCTGGGGGGCGAACACCGGGGAGCTGTTTTTT. This chain links TRBV5-4 with TRBJ2-2; D possibly corresponds to TRBD2 (6 bases). CDR1 and CDR2 from the germline V gene are SGHNT and YYREEE (reference sequence). CDR3 length: 16 amino acids. V was trimmed by 0 bases and J by 0 bases, leaving 9 bases between them.

V usage is TRBV30 and J usage is TRBJ1-2, with D unresolved. The CDR3 contains 12 residues. CDR1 GTSNPN and CDR2 SVGIG come from the germline V gene (reference sequence). Trimming cost V 3 bases and J 2 bases, with 7 bases left between them. CDR3 sequence (DNA): TGTGCCTGGAGCGAACAGAACTATGGCTACACCTTC. Residues: CAWSEQNYGYTF.

The V gene is TRBV5-5, the J gene TRBJ2-7; the match to TRBD2 covers 7 bases. The CDR3 contains 14 residues. Germline lookup yields CDR1 SGHKS and CDR2 YYEKEE (reference sequence). V was clipped by 6 bases and J by 7 bases; unmatched bases: 13. CDR3 nucleotides: TGTGCCAGCACCATAATTGCGGGAGTGAGTGAGCAGTACTTC. Protein: CASTIIAGVSEQYF.